Listed below are T cell receptor beta chains from one sample, sequenced in a study of shared clonotypes between healthy human individuals. Clones were sequenced by immunoSEQ multiplex PCR, and TCRdb holds only the in-frame ones, with some missing. The sample records about 660,000 clones, approximately 79% being singletons. Sequencing used memory CD4+ T cells sorted from blood. The receptors come from a woman aged 25 to 39 in good health. CDR3s include the opening cysteine and the closing phenylalanine or tryptophan. Each record gives: CDR3 length, clone size, V gene, D gene, J gene, CDR3 protein, CDR3 DNA. A D gene is named only where the DNA matches it firmly. Only part of the rows carry a size: once, few, many, or a class if the clone is expanded.

16,-,TRBV25-1,-,TRBJ2-5,CASSAGTLGVQETQYF,TGTGCCAGCAGTGCCGGGACCCTAGGGGTCCAAGAGACCCAGTACTTC
15,once,TRBV5-1,TRBD2,TRBJ2-7,CASSTLAGPTYEQYF,TGCGCCAGTTCGACTTTAGCGGGCCCGACCTACGAGCAGTACTTC
16,-,TRBV4-1,-,TRBJ1-2,CASSQLLRGGVWGYTF,TGCGCCAGCAGCCAGCTCCTGCGAGGAGGGGTGTGGGGCTACACCTTC
15,-,TRBV6-1,-,TRBJ2-7,CASSEAVVHSYEQYF,TGTGCCAGCAGTGAAGCCGTCGTGCACTCCTACGAGCAGTACTTC
18,-,TRBV7-9,TRBD1,TRBJ2-6,CASSPSGTAPGGANVLTF,TGTGCCAGCAGCCCATCAGGGACAGCCCCGGGTGGGGCCAACGTCCTGACTTTC
15,once,TRBV11-2,TRBD1,TRBJ2-7,CASSPRDRGGYEQYF,TGTGCCAGCAGCCCCCGGGACAGGGGAGGTTACGAGCAGTACTTC
16,-,TRBV18,-,TRBJ2-6,CASSPRGTSGANVLTF,TGTGCCAGCTCACCACGCGGGACATCTGGGGCCAACGTCCTGACTTTC
14,-,TRBV7-9,-,TRBJ2-7,CASSLGRATYEQYF,TGTGCCAGCAGCCTCGGTAGGGCGACCTACGAGCAGTACTTC
13,-,TRBV19,-,TRBJ2-5,CASSTDIQETQYF,TGTGCCAGTAGTACGGACATACAAGAGACCCAGTACTTC
15,-,TRBV2,-,TRBJ1-1,CASSEGFREGTEAFF,TGTGCCAGCAGTGAAGGTTTCAGGGAGGGCACTGAAGCTTTCTTT
14,-,TRBV7-2,TRBD2,TRBJ2-7,CASSLSAGGNEQYF,TGTGCCAGCAGCTTATCTGCGGGAGGGAACGAGCAGTACTTC
14,once,TRBV28,TRBD1,TRBJ2-5,CASSMGQAGGTQYF,TGTGCCAGCAGTATGGGACAGGCTGGCGGGACCCAGTACTTC
12,few,TRBV25-1,-,TRBJ2-7,CASSRGSYEQYF,TGTGCCAGCAGTCGGGGGAGCTACGAGCAGTACTTC
13,-,TRBV19,-,TRBJ1-5,CASAGTFDQPQHF,TGTGCCAGTGCCGGGACATTCGATCAGCCCCAGCATTTT
16,-,TRBV7-9,TRBD1,TRBJ2-1,CASRRAGTGTYNEQFF,TGTGCCAGCAGACGAGCCGGGACAGGGACCTACAATGAGCAGTTCTTC
13,-,TRBV30,-,TRBJ2-1,CAWRGTSTGEQFF,TGTGCCTGGAGGGGAACCTCAACAGGGGAGCAGTTCTTC
17,-,TRBV7-2,TRBD1,TRBJ2-6,CASSLTGARSGANVLTF,TGTGCCAGCAGCCTGACAGGGGCCCGCTCTGGGGCCAACGTCCTGACTTTC
16,-,TRBV11-2,-,TRBJ2-5,CASSLVLTGNQETQYF,TGTGCCAGCAGCTTAGTATTGACAGGCAACCAAGAGACCCAGTACTTC
15,-,TRBV21-1,-,TRBJ2-7,CASSIHPTGVNEQYF,TGTGCCAGCAGCATCCACCCGACGGGGGTTAACGAGCAGTACTTC
13,-,TRBV7-9,-,TRBJ1-4,CASSFNFGEKLFF,TGTGCCAGCAGCTTTAACTTCGGTGAAAAACTGTTTTTT
15,-,TRBV4-1,-,TRBJ1-5,CASSQDGVPHQPQHF,TGCGCCAGCAGCCAAGATGGGGTTCCCCATCAGCCCCAGCATTTT
13,-,TRBV7-7,-,TRBJ1-1,CASSLYGNTEAFF,TGTGCCAGCAGCTTGTACGGGAACACTGAAGCTTTCTTT
13,-,TRBV4-1,TRBD2,TRBJ2-1,CASSPQTSGALFF,TGCGCCAGCAGCCCCCAGACTAGCGGGGCTTTGTTCTTC
14,-,TRBV10-3,-,TRBJ2-1,CAISVSLRDNEQFF,TGTGCCATCAGTGTTTCGCTAAGAGACAATGAGCAGTTCTTC
16,many,TRBV4-1,TRBD2,TRBJ2-1,CASSQVGGSGYNEQFF,TGCGCCAGCAGCCAAGTAGGTGGTAGCGGGTACAATGAGCAGTTCTTC
14,-,TRBV10-3,TRBD1,TRBJ1-2,CAIRGTASNYGYTF,TGTGCCATCAGAGGGACAGCTTCTAACTATGGCTACACCTTC
14,many,TRBV5-1,-,TRBJ1-1,CASSHGQTNTEAFF,TGCGCCAGCAGCCATGGACAGACAAACACTGAAGCTTTCTTT
15,-,TRBV2,-,TRBJ2-7,CASSELGRPNYEQYF,TGTGCCAGCAGTGAGCTCGGGCGGCCAAACTACGAGCAGTACTTC
16,few,TRBV19,TRBD1,TRBJ1-5,CASTDSGTASNQPQHF,TGTGCCAGTACGGACTCTGGGACAGCTAGCAATCAGCCCCAGCATTTT
15,-,TRBV19,-,TRBJ2-2,CASSSDRTETGELFF,TGTGCCAGTAGCAGCGACAGGACCGAAACCGGGGAGCTGTTTTTT
17,-,TRBV7-9,-,TRBJ2-3,CASSLNRDIRGREVQYF,TGTGCCAGCAGCCTAAACCGGGACATTCGAGGGAGGGAGGTGCAGTATTTT
19,-,TRBV2,TRBD2,TRBJ2-5,CASSLTPLTSGRGRETQYF,TGTGCCAGCAGCCTTACCCCTCTGACTAGCGGGAGGGGGCGGGAGACCCAGTACTTC
14,-,TRBV7-8,TRBD2,TRBJ2-1,CASGEREGRYEQFF,TGTGCCAGCGGAGAGCGGGAGGGCCGATATGAGCAGTTCTTC
13,few,TRBV18,-,TRBJ2-7,CASSTDRSYEQYF,TGTGCCAGCTCAACTGACAGGTCCTACGAGCAGTACTTC
14,-,TRBV5-1,-,TRBJ1-5,CASSLEGGSQPQHF,TGCGCCAGCAGCTTGGAGGGAGGGAGTCAGCCCCAGCATTTT
14,-,TRBV18,-,TRBJ2-2,CASSPTTSSGELFF,TGTGCCAGCTCACCGACAACTAGCTCCGGGGAGCTGTTTTTT
14,few,TRBV18,-,TRBJ2-7,CASSPGQPAYEQYF,TGTGCCAGCTCACCGGGCCAGCCGGCCTACGAGCAGTACTTC
14,-,TRBV6-1,-,TRBJ1-2,CASSERGRGDGYTF,TGTGCCAGCAGTGAACGAGGGAGGGGAGATGGCTACACCTTC
15,once,TRBV27,-,TRBJ2-7,CASSFRLAPGNEQYF,TGTGCCAGCAGTTTTAGGCTGGCCCCGGGTAACGAGCAGTACTTC
13,-,TRBV7-7,-,TRBJ2-7,CASSLVLAGEQYF,TGTGCCAGCAGCTTAGTCCTAGCTGGCGAGCAGTACTTC
15,-,TRBV5-1,-,TRBJ1-2,CASSHGLGNNYGYTF,TGCGCCAGCAGCCACGGACTAGGGAATAACTATGGCTACACCTTC
13,-,TRBV29-1,-,TRBJ1-1,CSVSTDPRTEAFF,TGCAGCGTTTCCACAGACCCGAGGACTGAAGCTTTCTTT
14,-,TRBV4-1,TRBD2,TRBJ2-3,CASSHGLASDTQYF,TGCGCCAGCAGCCATGGACTAGCATCAGATACGCAGTATTTT
13,-,TRBV7-3,TRBD2,TRBJ2-1,CASGTSGTNEQFF,TGTGCCAGTGGGACTAGCGGGACGAATGAGCAGTTCTTC
15,-,TRBV19,-,TRBJ1-2,CASSIGAGTIYGYTF,TGTGCCAGTTCGATAGGTGCGGGTACTATCTATGGCTACACCTTC
11,-,TRBV6-6,-,TRBJ2-1,CASSPSRGQFF,TGTGCCAGCAGTCCAAGTCGGGGGCAGTTCTTC
16,-,TRBV6-1,-,TRBJ1-2,CASSEKYTAGGYGYTF,TGTGCCAGCAGTGAAAAGTACACGGCTGGGGGCTATGGCTACACCTTC
13,-,TRBV28,-,TRBJ1-1,CASSWPENTEAFF,TGTGCCAGCAGTTGGCCAGAGAACACTGAAGCTTTCTTT
15,-,TRBV7-3,TRBD2,TRBJ2-3,CASSQGLLSTDTQYF,TGTGCCAGCAGCCAGGGACTACTAAGCACAGATACGCAGTATTTT
15,-,TRBV9,-,TRBJ2-1,CASSDTSERYNEQFF,TGTGCCAGCAGCGATACCAGCGAGAGATACAATGAGCAGTTCTTC
14,-,TRBV7-9,TRBD2,TRBJ2-1,CASSLTSGSNEQFF,TGTGCCAGCAGCTTAACTAGCGGGAGTAATGAGCAGTTCTTC